These 18 T cell receptor beta chains were sequenced from one sample in a study of beta chain features in type 1 diabetes. Sequenced material consisted of expressed TCRB transcripts (all of the isolated RNA was reverse transcribed). Sequencing was performed with immunoSEQ multiplex PCR; in TCRdb, only in-frame clones are kept and a portion is missing. The sample holds around 430,000 clones, approximately 31% seen once. The specimen sequenced was naive CD4+ T cells from blood. These receptors originate from a man aged 18 to 29 in good health.

This clone was counted a few times. The rearrangement joins TRBV7-9 to TRBJ2-7; possibly TRBD2 for D (6 bases). CDR3 length equals 14 residues. The germline V gene encodes CDR1 SEHNR and CDR2 FQNEAQ (reference sequence). Trimming removed 5 bases at V and 7 bases at J, with 18 bases between. CDR3 amino acids: CASSIVPLAREQYF. CDR3 DNA: TGTGCCAGCAGCATTGTGCCTCTAGCGAGGGAGCAGTACTTC.

This clone was observed a handful of times. The J gene is TRBJ2-1, the V gene TRBV28, with D perhaps matching TRBD1 (6 bases). Per the germline V gene, CDR1 is MDHEN and CDR2 is SYDVKM. This CDR3 is built from 11 residues. V gave up 6 bases and J gave up 8 bases, with 8 bases separating them. CDR3 coding DNA: TGTGCCAGCAGATACAGGGATGAGCAGTTCTTC. This gives the protein CASRYRDEQFF.

This chain uses TRBV6-1 with TRBJ2-5; TRBD2 matches 10 bases. This CDR3 region has 14 residues. Germline lookup yields CDR1 MNHNS and CDR2 SASEGT. Trimming at V came to 7 bases and at J to 3 bases, leaving 5 bases not matched to a gene. The DNA of the CDR3 is TGTGCCAGCATGAGGACTAGCGGAAAAGAGACCCAGTACTTC. Its translation is CASMRTSGKETQYF.

The chain carries TRBV6-5 and TRBJ2-7; 11 bases are shared with TRBD2. The CDR3 consists of 14 residues. From germline, CDR1 is MNHEY and CDR2 SVGAGI. J gave up 5 bases and V 6 bases, and 6 bases lay outside the gene matches. The CDR3 here is CASRQLAGEHEQYF. CDR3 in DNA: TGTGCCAGCAGACAACTAGCGGGAGAGCACGAGCAGTACTTC.

The V and J genes are TRBV14 and TRBJ2-1; either TRBD1 or TRBD2 may fit D (5 bases each). Per germline, CDR1 SGHDN and CDR2 FVKESK. V was pared by 0 bases and J by 2 bases, with 17 bases between. The CDR3 runs to 18 residues. Here the CDR3 reads CASSQDLGVGVAYNEQFF. The CDR3 DNA follows: TGTGCCAGCAGCCAAGATCTGGGAGTGGGGGTAGCCTACAATGAGCAGTTCTTC. The full variable domain, rest sourced from reference TRBV14 and TRBJ2-1, is EAGVTQFPSHSVIEKGQTVTLRCDPISGHDNLYWYRRVMGKEIKFLLHFVKESKQDESGMPNNRFLAERTGGTYSTLKVQPAELEDSGVYFCASSQDLGVGVAYNEQFFGPGTRLTVL.

The chain links TRBV7-2 to TRBJ2-5, with TRBD1 matching over 9 bases. The CDR3 is made up of 15 amino acids. V lost 5 bases, J lost 5 bases, and 9 bases stayed unmatched. From germline, CDR1 is SGHTA and CDR2 FQGNSA. CDR3 loop: CASSPRTGETETQYF. DNA for the CDR3: TGTGCCAGCAGCCCACGGACAGGGGAGACGGAGACCCAGTACTTC.

This clone was picked up one time. The chain links TRBV4-2 to TRBJ1-3; D gene uncertain. There are 15 residues in the CDR3. Between the trimmed V and J ends, which lost 0 bases and 6 bases, there was a span of 12 bases. Looked up from germline, CDR1 is LGHNA and CDR2 is YNFKEQ. CDR3 residues: CASSQDGRVENTIYF. CDR3 sequence (DNA): TGTGCCAGCAGCCAAGATGGACGTGTGGAAAACACCATATATTTT.

This clone was detected only a few times. The rearrangement links TRBV30 to TRBJ1-4; the D is unclear. Germline CDR1 is GTSNPN and CDR2 is SVGIG (reference sequence). The CDR3 contains 13 residues. Trimming shortened V by 3 bases and J by 5 bases, and 10 bases separated the two germline ends. CDR3 region: CAWRASGNEKLFF. The CDR3 region has the DNA TGTGCCTGGAGGGCTTCCGGGAATGAAAAACTGTTTTTT.

This clone was detected only a few times. The chain carries TRBV27 and TRBJ1-1; D is unresolved. In germline, CDR1 is MNHEY, CDR2 SMNVEV (reference sequence). The CDR3 runs 16 residues. V dropped 6 bases and J dropped 1 base, with 18 bases sitting between them. The CDR3 DNA reads TGTGCCAGCAGCACTACAGTCAATATGGGGAACACTGAAGCTTTCTTT. This sequence encodes CASSTTVNMGNTEAFF.

The chain couples TRBV5-1 to TRBJ2-3; D remains unclear. From germline, CDR1 is SGHRS and CDR2 YFSETQ. Between the trimmed V and J ends, which lost 0 bases and 0 bases, there was a span of 8 bases. This CDR3 spans 15 amino acids. CDR3 protein: CASSLGPVSTDTQYF. CDR3 in DNA: TGCGCCAGCAGCTTGGGACCCGTGAGCACAGATACGCAGTATTTT.

The sample holds a few counts of this clone. The chain employs TRBV29-1 and TRBJ2-5; 8 positions match TRBD1. The length of the CDR3 is 14 residues. The V and J ends lost 5 bases and 5 bases, in that order; junction bases with no gene match: 10. Germline V CDR1 and CDR2: SQVTM, ANQGSEA. CDR3 sequence reads: CSVSTGQGGETQYF. The CDR3 nucleotides are TGCAGCGTTTCCACCGGACAGGGCGGCGAGACCCAGTACTTC.

V usage is TRBV29-1 and J usage is TRBJ1-4; D perhaps matches TRBD1 (6 bases). The CDR3 spans 14 residues. Germline CDR1 is SQVTM and CDR2 is ANQGSEA. V shed 1 base and J shed 7 bases, with 13 bases lying between them. The DNA for the CDR3 is TGCAGCGTTGAAGGAACAGGGAGGGGTGAAAAACTGTTTTTT. Translating gives CSVEGTGRGEKLFF.

This chain uses TRBV1 with TRBJ2-3; TRBD1, the D gene given by the table, was not confirmed from the DNA. TRBV1 is termed a pseudogene. The CDR3 runs 17 residues. The CDR3 DNA reads as TGCACCAGCAGCCAAGGGGCCGCTTTCCTACGGACAGATACGCAGTATTTT. As protein: CTSSQGAAFLRTDTQYF.

This clone came up a few times. The chain joins TRBV7-2 to TRBJ1-2, with D possibly TRBD1 on 5 matching bases. V was trimmed by 4 bases and J by 8 bases, leaving 14 bases between them. The germline V gene has CDR1 SGHTA and CDR2 FQGNSA. CDR3 size: 13 residues. DNA for the CDR3: TGTGCCAGCAGCTGGGGGAGACGGGGAGGCTACACCTTC. Residues: CASSWGRRGGYTF.

The rearrangement uses TRBV29-1 and TRBJ2-7; D gene ambiguous. Trimming shortened V by 5 bases and J by 2 bases, and 10 bases separated the two germline ends. This CDR3 is 12 amino acids long. From germline, CDR1 is SQVTM and CDR2 ANQGSEA. The CDR3, as DNA: TGCAGCGTTCTCACAGTGGCCTACGAGCAGTACTTC. As protein: CSVLTVAYEQYF.

The CDR3 sequence: CASSFSGTENQPQHF. CDR3 nucleotides: TGTGCCAGCAGCTTCTCCGGGACAGAGAATCAGCCCCAGCATTTT. The chain carries TRBV11-2 and TRBJ1-5; 7 positions match TRBD1. Trimming took 3 bases from V and 4 from J; bases not matched to a gene: 6. The germline gives CDR1 SGHAT, CDR2 FQNNGV. The CDR3 length is 15 residues.

Only a few counts were recorded for this clone. The chain links TRBV7-8 to TRBJ2-1; no clear D. Germline CDR1 and CDR2: SGHVS and FQNEAQ. The CDR3 spans 14 residues. The germline V and J ends were trimmed by 5 bases and 2 bases, with 10 bases remaining between them. DNA for the CDR3: TGTGCCAGCAGCCCCCAGAATACCTACAATGAGCAGTTCTTC. It yields the protein CASSPQNTYNEQFF.

This chain uses TRBV20-1 with TRBJ1-1; D is uncertain. This CDR3 has 11 amino acids. Germline CDR1 DFQATT, CDR2 SNEGSKA (reference sequence). The ends were cut back, 1 base at V and 8 bases at J, with 8 bases in the middle. CDR3: CSARVLPEAFF. Written as DNA, the CDR3 is TGCAGTGCTAGAGTTCTTCCCGAAGCTTTCTTT.